This T cell receptor beta chain emerged from a study of shared clonotypes between healthy human individuals. Overall study: The plates for each donor numbered three CD4 naive, three CD4 memory, two CD8 naive and one CD8 memory.

A note on this clone: Distinct nucleotide sequences in the sample also encode this CDR3.

Assay used: immunoSEQ multiplex PCR; TCRdb lists only in-frame clones, some missing. Here the sample spans over a million clones, about 98.5% being singletons. Researchers partitioned CD4+ cells into CD45RA+ naive and CD45RA-negative memory subsets. Specimen: naive CD4+ T cells sorted from blood. This sample's subset: CD45RA+ positively selected. The clonotype was recovered from a man younger than 40 in good health.

The DNA of the CDR3 is TGTGCCAGCAGTTTATTGGGGTCCTATGGCTACACCTTC. Translating gives CASSLLGSYGYTF. This chain uses TRBV28 with TRBJ1-2, with unresolved D. This CDR3 region has 13 residues. Trimming took 1 base from V and 4 from J, leaving 7 bases between them. Per germline, CDR1 MDHEN and CDR2 SYDVKM.